Following are 32 T cell receptor beta chains from one sample sequenced in a study of blood T cell repertoires in COVID-19. Only in-frame clones appear in the TCRdb table, and some are missing; sequencing was by immunoSEQ multiplex PCR. The sample lists over 150,000 clones; around 84% were seen once. Sequencing used PBMCs or T cells enriched from blood (not recorded which). These receptor sequences come from a man between 50 and 59 years old who had recovered from COVID-19.

The chain combines TRBV2 with TRBJ1-5, with 11 bases fitting TRBD1. CDR1 and CDR2 (germline): SNHLY, FYNNEI. The CDR3 has 17 residues. Trimming took 4 bases from V and 0 from J; bases not matched to a gene: 5. This chain's CDR3 is CASSADRGHYSNQPQHF. The DNA for the CDR3 is TGTGCCAGCAGTGCGGACAGGGGGCATTATAGCAATCAGCCCCAGCATTTT.

The J gene is TRBJ1-5, the V gene TRBV29-1; D not certain. V was clipped by 4 bases and J by 5 bases, with 12 bases between them. CDR1 and CDR2 from the germline V gene are SQVTM and ANQGSEA. The CDR3 consists of 13 residues. CDR3 coding DNA: TGCAGCGTTGGTGGCCACACCGATCAGCCCCAGCATTTT. This translates into CSVGGHTDQPQHF.

The chain joins TRBV18 to TRBJ2-1, with 10 nucleotides matching TRBD2. The CDR3 is made up of 18 amino acids. The junction had 9 bases not matched to a gene; V was cut back by 3 bases and J by 1 base. The germline V gene has CDR1 KGHSH and CDR2 LQKENI. As DNA, the CDR3 is TGTGCCAGCTCACCCCGGCTAGCGGGGGCCCTATCCTACAATGAGCAGTTCTTC. Translation gives CASSPRLAGALSYNEQFF.

V is TRBV7-8 and J is TRBJ1-1; no clear D. From germline, CDR1 is SGHVS and CDR2 FQNEAQ. Trimming took off 1 base at V and 3 bases at J, with 9 bases between the two ends. There are 14 residues in the CDR3. CDR3 DNA sequence: TGTGCCAGCAGCTTAGTGGCGGAGTACACTGAAGCTTTCTTT. It is translated as CASSLVAEYTEAFF. Full variable domain (missing parts from reference TRBV7-8 and TRBJ1-1): GAGVSQSPRYKVAKRGQDVALRCDPISGHVSLFWYQQALGQGPEFLTYFQNEAQLDKSGLPSDRFFAERPEGSVSTLKIQRTQQEDSAVYLCASSLVAEYTEAFFGQGTRLTVV.

In regard to this clone: A junction boundary mismatches the germline segment, possibly from a read error. The chain combines TRBV7-7 with TRBJ2-3; TRBD1 agrees at 10 bases. This CDR3 spans 16 amino acids. Per the germline V gene, CDR1 is SSHAT and CDR2 is FNYEAQ (reference sequence). The chain's CDR3 is CASSRGTGVATDTQYF. In DNA form, the CDR3 reads TGTGCTAGCAGCCGCGGGACAGGGGTTGCCACAGATACGCAGTATTTT. Supplemented by reference TRBV7-7 and TRBJ2-3, the full variable domain reads GAGVSQSPRYKVTKRGQDVTLRCDPISSHATLYWYQQALGQGPEFLTYFNYEAQPDKSGLPSDRFSAERPEGSISTLTIQRTEQRDSAMYRCASSRGTGVATDTQYFGPGTRLTVL.

Comment on this clone: The sample carries other DNA sequences with the same CDR3. The chain employs TRBV6-5 and TRBJ1-1; TRBD1 might be the D (6 bases). V lost 4 bases to trimming and J lost 2 bases, with 8 bases between them. The CDR3 sequence is 13 residues long. Germline CDR1 is MNHEY and CDR2 is SVGAGI. The CDR3 bases are TGTGCCAGCAGTTGGGGACAAAACACTGAAGCTTTCTTT. It translates to CASSWGQNTEAFF.

The chain recombines TRBV7-8 with TRBJ1-6, with D possibly matching TRBD1 (5 bases). The CDR3 extends over 15 amino acids. With 4 bases removed from V and 4 bases from J, the gap between germline ends came to 11 bases. The germline V gene has CDR1 SGHVS and CDR2 FQNEAQ. The CDR3 is CASSSGGFYNSPLHF. The CDR3 DNA sequence: TGTGCCAGCAGCTCCGGGGGTTTTTATAATTCACCCCTCCACTTT.

The rearrangement uses TRBV5-4 and TRBJ2-1, with a weak D call TRBD2 (5 bases). Trimming stripped 4 bases from V and 1 base from J, with 9 bases between. CDR3 size: 14 residues. Germline values: CDR1 SGHNT, CDR2 YYREEE (reference sequence). CDR3 in amino acids: CASSTGSSYNEQFF. For the CDR3, the DNA is TGTGCCAGCAGCACGGGGAGTTCCTACAATGAGCAGTTCTTC. Variable domain in full (rest from reference TRBV5-4 and TRBJ2-1): ETGVTQSPTHLIKTRGQQVTLRCSSQSGHNTVSWYQQALGQGPQFIFQYYREEENGRGNFPPRFSGLQFPNYSSELNVNALELDDSALYLCASSTGSSYNEQFFGPGTRLTVL.

This chain joins TRBV4-1 and TRBJ2-3; D perhaps matches TRBD2 (6 bases). Germline values: CDR1 MGHRA, CDR2 YSYEKL. This CDR3 spans 15 amino acids. The V end was cut by 2 bases, the J end by 2 bases, with 11 bases between. Here the CDR3 reads CASSQQLAYTDTQYF. The CDR3, as DNA: TGCGCCAGCAGCCAACAACTAGCCTACACAGATACGCAGTATTTT.

The chain joins TRBV6-5 to TRBJ2-7, with 7 bases matching TRBD1. This CDR3 comprises 12 residues. Germline-derived CDR1 and CDR2 are MNHEY and SVGAGI. Trimming at V came to 5 bases and at J to 5 bases, leaving 3 bases not matched to a gene. The CDR3 coding sequence is TGTGCCAGCAGTACCACAGGGGACGAGCAGTACTTC. Its translation: CASSTTGDEQYF.

The chain joins TRBV6-1 to TRBJ1-1; 8 nucleotides line up with TRBD1. V trimming: 3 bases; J trimming: 4 bases; junction bases outside the gene matches: 4. Germline V CDR1 and CDR2: MNHNS, SASEGT. The CDR3 extends over 14 amino acids. The CDR3 reads CASSEDRVSTEAFF. The CDR3 DNA sequence: TGTGCCAGCAGTGAGGACAGGGTGAGCACTGAAGCTTTCTTT.

This clone was seen a single time. J is TRBJ2-2 and V is TRBV4-1; 11 bases are shared with TRBD1. There are 17 residues in the CDR3. In germline, CDR1 is MGHRA, CDR2 YSYEKL. With 3 bases clipped from V and 5 bases from J, the junction kept 8 bases outside the gene matches. The CDR3 nucleotides read TGCGCCAGCAGCCAGCCCCGGGACAGGGGGGGGACCGGGGAGCTGTTTTTT. Translated, it gives CASSQPRDRGGTGELFF.

The chain links TRBV9 to TRBJ2-1; D might be TRBD1 (6 bases). V lost 0 bases, J lost 4 bases, and 11 bases lay in between. There are 15 residues in the CDR3. Germline V CDR1 and CDR2: SGDLS, YYNGEE. DNA for the CDR3: TGTGCCAGCAGCGTAGTAACAGGGCCTTACAATGAGCAGTTCTTC. Residues: CASSVVTGPYNEQFF.

The chain couples TRBV7-7 to TRBJ2-3; D ambiguous. Per the germline V gene, CDR1 is SSHAT and CDR2 is FNYEAQ (reference sequence). V lost 1 base and J 1 base, leaving 6 bases between the germline ends. CDR3 size: 14 residues. CDR3 loop: CASSLGAGTDTQYF. In DNA, the CDR3 is TGTGCCAGCAGCTTAGGGGCAGGCACAGATACGCAGTATTTT.

The chain couples TRBV7-9 to TRBJ1-1, with TRBD1 as a possible D gene (6 bases). V lost 5 bases to trimming and J lost 4 bases, with 14 bases between them. The CDR3 runs to 14 residues. Germline V CDR1 and CDR2: SEHNR, FQNEAQ (reference sequence). CDR3 bases: TGTGCCAGCAGCGATCAGGGGTTCAGCACTGAAGCTTTCTTT. Translation gives CASSDQGFSTEAFF. The whole variable domain, filled in from reference TRBV7-9 and TRBJ1-1, reads DTGVSQNPRHKITKRGQNVTFRCDPISEHNRLYWYRQTLGQGPEFLTYFQNEAQLEKSRLLSDRFSAERPKGSFSTLEIQRTEQGDSAMYLCASSDQGFSTEAFFGQGTRLTVV.

The chain uses TRBV6-5 and TRBJ2-7, with 8 bases lining up with TRBD1. V lost 5 bases and J lost 4; bases outside the gene matches: 7. The CDR3 sequence is 14 residues long. The germline gives CDR1 MNHEY, CDR2 SVGAGI. CDR3 region: CASSRTGSLYEQYF. The CDR3, as DNA: TGTGCCAGCAGTCGGACAGGGAGTTTATACGAGCAGTACTTC.

The chain joins TRBV7-2 to TRBJ2-3; the D gene is possibly TRBD1 (5 bases). Germline values: CDR1 SGHTA, CDR2 FQGNSA. This CDR3 has 16 amino acids. Between the trimmed V and J ends, which lost 6 bases and 2 bases, there was a span of 18 bases. CDR3 region: CASSPQGGLLTDTQYF. DNA for the CDR3: TGTGCCAGCAGTCCCCAGGGCGGCTTACTCACAGATACGCAGTATTTT.

The chain has TRBV27 and TRBJ2-3; D possibly corresponds to TRBD1 (6 bases). The germline V gene encodes CDR1 MNHEY and CDR2 SMNVEV (reference sequence). Deletions cut 6 bases from V and 2 bases from J, with 15 bases between. This CDR3 is built from 15 residues. CDR3 nucleotide sequence: TGTGCCAGCAGCCCATTTCAGGGGTACACAGATACGCAGTATTTT. Amino acid sequence: CASSPFQGYTDTQYF.

V usage is TRBV5-1 and J usage is TRBJ1-4, with 9 bases identical to TRBD1. V was clipped by 0 bases and J by 7 bases; unmatched bases: 4. The CDR3 is 15 residues long. Germline loops: CDR1 SGHRS, CDR2 YFSETQ. CDR3 nucleotide sequence: TGCGCCAGCAGCTTGGGACGGGGACAGGGTGAAAAACTGTTTTTT. Its protein product is CASSLGRGQGEKLFF. Together with reference TRBV5-1 and TRBJ1-4, the CDR3 gives the full variable domain: KAGVTQTPRYLIKTRGQQVTLSCSPISGHRSVSWYQQTPGQGLQFLFEYFSETQRNKGNFPGRFSGRQFSNSRSEMNVSTLELGDSALYLCASSLGRGQGEKLFFGSGTQLSVL.

This clone has ten or more counts. The gene calls are TRBV19 and TRBJ2-4; 8 bases are shared with TRBD2. The CDR3 sequence is 16 residues long. In germline, CDR1 is LNHDA, CDR2 SQIVND (reference sequence). V dropped 3 bases and J dropped 5; count of bases not matched to a gene: 9. The CDR3 is CASSIRRGGLENIQYF. The CDR3 DNA follows: TGTGCCAGTAGTATCCGACGGGGGGGACTAGAAAACATTCAGTACTTC. Filled out from reference TRBV19 and TRBJ2-4, the complete variable domain reads DGGITQSPKYLFRKEGQNVTLSCEQNLNHDAMYWYRQDPGQGLRLIYYSQIVNDFQKGDIAEGYSVSREKKESFPLTVTSAQKNPTAFYLCASSIRRGGLENIQYFGAGTRLSVL.

This chain connects TRBV5-6 to TRBJ1-5, with D uncertain. Trimming removed 1 base at V and 6 bases at J, with 11 bases between. Per germline, CDR1 SGHDT and CDR2 YYEEEE. The CDR3 contains 14 residues. CDR3 nucleotide sequence: TGTGCCAGCAGCTTGAGGCAGGAGGTTCAGCCCCAGCATTTT. Translated: CASSLRQEVQPQHF.

This clone was detected only once. The chain joins TRBV6-5 to TRBJ1-6; no reliable D call. Trimming stripped 0 bases from V and 7 bases from J, with 4 bases between. Germline V gene lookup returns CDR1 MNHEY and CDR2 SVGAGI. The CDR3 extends over 13 amino acids. Here the CDR3 reads CASSYSPNSPLHF. In DNA form, the CDR3 reads TGTGCCAGCAGTTACTCCCCGAATTCACCCCTCCACTTT.

This sequence joins TRBV11-2 and TRBJ2-7; D possibly corresponds to TRBD1 (5 bases). CDR3 length equals 13 residues. CDR1 and CDR2 from the germline V gene are SGHAT and FQNNGV. Trimming pared 2 bases from V and 1 base from J, leaving 6 bases between. The CDR3 bases are TGTGCCAGCAGCTTAAGGGGTTCCTACGAGCAGTACTTC. It encodes CASSLRGSYEQYF.

The chain employs TRBV5-5 and TRBJ1-2; the match to TRBD1 covers 8 bases. This CDR3 region has 15 residues. The germline V gene encodes CDR1 SGHKS and CDR2 YYEKEE (reference sequence). V shed 0 bases, J shed 5 bases, and the junction held 6 bases outside the gene matches. CDR3 loop: CASSLAAGGWYGYTF. DNA for the CDR3: TGTGCCAGCAGCTTGGCGGCAGGGGGCTGGTATGGCTACACCTTC.

The V and J genes are TRBV10-2 and TRBJ1-1; D is possibly TRBD1 (6 bases). Trimming left V 3 bases short and J 7 bases short, with 18 bases between. The CDR3 runs to 15 residues. Germline lookup yields CDR1 WSHSY and CDR2 SAAADI. The CDR3: CASSDGRGAEGEAFF. In nucleotides, the CDR3 is TGCGCCAGCAGTGATGGTCGGGGGGCAGAGGGTGAAGCTTTCTTT.

J is TRBJ2-5 and V is TRBV6-2 or TRBV6-3; the match to TRBD1 covers 7 bases. The CDR3 sequence is 14 residues long. J gave up 4 bases and V 1 base, and 3 bases lay outside the gene matches. Germline V CDR1 and CDR2: MNHEY, SVGEGT. DNA for the CDR3: TGTGCCAGCAGTTACTGGAACAGGGGAGAGACCCAGTACTTC. Translating it yields CASSYWNRGETQYF.

The genes are TRBV9 and TRBJ1-3, with D possibly TRBD1 on 6 matching bases. Germline V gives CDR1 SGDLS, CDR2 YYNGEE. This CDR3 is 15 amino acids long. Trimming removed 4 bases at V and 3 bases at J, with 14 bases between. The DNA of the CDR3 is TGTGCCAGCAGCTTCGGGACAACGGGTGGAAACACCATATATTTT. This encodes CASSFGTTGGNTIYF. Based on the CDR3 plus reference TRBV9 and TRBJ1-3, the full variable domain is DSGVTQTPKHLITATGQRVTLRCSPRSGDLSVYWYQQSLDQGLQFLIQYYNGEERAKGNILERFSAQQFPDLHSELNLSSLELGDSALYFCASSFGTTGGNTIYFGEGSWLTVV.

The V call is TRBV4-1, the J call TRBJ2-7; D is perhaps TRBD1 (6 bases). The CDR3 consists of 14 residues. Germline V lookup: CDR1 MGHRA, CDR2 YSYEKL. V lost 1 base and J 3 bases, leaving 10 bases between the germline ends. The CDR3 region is CASSQGDRSYEQYF. DNA for the CDR3: TGCGCCAGCAGCCAAGGTGACAGGAGCTACGAGCAGTACTTC.

The chain couples TRBV6-5 to TRBJ2-7; tentative D call: TRBD2 (7 bases). This CDR3 has 11 amino acids. The V gene lost 7 bases and the J gene lost 10 bases, with 14 bases spanning the gap. Germline CDR1 reads MNHEY; CDR2 reads SVGAGI. CDR3 nucleotide sequence: TGTGCCAGCACATCGGCGGGGGCCCAGTACTTC. It specifies CASTSAGAQYF.

V usage is TRBV27 and J usage is TRBJ2-5; 7 bases fit TRBD2. This CDR3 has 17 residues. Germline CDR1 MNHEY, CDR2 SMNVEV (reference sequence). V lost 0 bases, J lost 2 bases, and 9 bases stayed unmatched. CDR3 coding DNA: TGTGCCAGCAGTTTATCCCGACTAGCTCGGGGTCAAGAGACCCAGTACTTC. Translating gives CASSLSRLARGQETQYF.

The chain uses TRBV7-9 and TRBJ1-6; possibly TRBD1 for D (6 bases). V was pared by 5 bases and J by 5 bases, with 13 bases between. Germline loops: CDR1 SEHNR, CDR2 FQNEAQ (reference sequence). The CDR3 totals 15 residues. This chain's CDR3 is CASSLLRGNNSPLHF. CDR3 DNA: TGTGCCAGCAGCCTTCTCAGGGGTAATAATTCACCCCTCCACTTT.

This chain uses TRBV19 with TRBJ2-4; tentative D call: TRBD2 (6 bases). V was shortened by 4 bases and J by 4 bases, with 20 bases between the two germline ends. This CDR3 is 17 amino acids long. Germline values: CDR1 LNHDA, CDR2 SQIVND (reference sequence). CDR3 nucleotides: TGTGCCAGTAGTACATACCCCCAGACTAGGTTTAAAAACATTCAGTACTTC. This translates into CASSTYPQTRFKNIQYF.